This T cell receptor (beta chain) comes out of a study of prognosis after radiotherapy for stage I lung cancer (dated by TCRdb to the early 2020s). Background on the whole study: Between early 2018 and early 2019, over 15 patients with stage I NSCLC were enrolled in Nanjing, China. Newly diagnosed primary stage I lung tumors were present in approximately 13 patients, and oligometastatic NSCLC after surgical resection of the primary tumor was present in a handful of patients. Every patient was regarded as medically inoperable, because of comorbidities in about 12 cases and refusal of surgery in over 5 cases. The cohort included about a dozen men and about six women, with a median age of approximately 73 years and a range of 53 to 84 years. Tumor histology was squamous cell carcinoma in 6 to 8 patients and adenocarcinoma in twelve. Image-guided IMRT or VMAT was used to deliver SBRT in 3 to 5 fractions at a biologically effective dose of at least 100 Gy. In every patient, SBRT was given without any concurrent therapy. Four of the 19 patients developed distant metastases after SBRT, at a median of roughly 7 months; the other 15 showed no significant progression. Peripheral blood TCR beta repertoires were profiled in stage I NSCLC patients before and after stereotactic body radiotherapy, and the repertoires were related to distant failure. A total of around 40 blood samples from 19 patients were sequenced, with one sample obtained before and one obtained after SBRT for each patient.

Two rounds of multiplex PCR were used to amplify the TCR beta CDR3 region from genomic DNA. In the first round of PCR, primers specific to each TRBV and TRBJ gene were used, and the primer sequences are filed in Chinese patent CN105087789A. Universal primers were used in the second round of PCR. The Roche High Pure PCR Template Preparation Kit was used to extract genomic DNA from frozen PBMCs. The libraries underwent paired-end sequencing with 151 bp reads on an Illumina HiSeq 3000. On the study's bioinformatics: Raw reads lacking the multiplex PCR primer sequences were removed with CutAdapt. High-quality paired reads were merged into contigs with PEAR. By aligning each contig to reference sequences, MiXCR assigned the TRB V, D and J gene segments to that contig. To remove sequencing errors, CDR3 sequences were clustered according to base quality and sequence similarity. Shannon entropy normalized by the natural log of productive TCR sequence number was used as the measure of diversity. To get clonality, Shannon entropy was divided by the natural log of the number of unique clonotypes, and that result was subtracted from one. The Youden index of ROC curves was used to select progression-free survival cut-offs for repertoire metrics, and analyses were performed in R 3.5.3. The raw public reads went through TCRdb reprocessing: fastp at Q25, MiXCR clone calling, in-frame beta chains kept. For every CDR3 protein sequence, its rows merge into one entry that carries the most common genes and DNA. In this record, the V and J calls reflect TCRdb's handling and not the investigators' own analysis. This sample is represented by about 15,000 distinct CDR3 sequences; 37% of them were singletons. Of the sample, 41% is held by the ten largest clones.

A history of other malignancies or of prior chemotherapy or radiotherapy was absent in all patients, and node-negative disease was shown on CT and PET/CT in all patients. At each of two time points, roughly 6.3 milliliters of peripheral venous blood were collected into EDTA tubes. PBMCs were isolated by Ficoll-Paque Plus density-gradient centrifugation. Right after collection, samples were kept at -80 degrees C until analysis. This clonotype has a count of ten or more. Its antigen remains undetermined. The record has no base qualities; no much larger clone is one base away. Points the paper makes about the study in general: Post-SBRT Shannon entropy and its change from baseline were lower in patients who developed distant metastases; baseline Shannon entropy was not associated with metastases. Unique TCR clone counts fell after SBRT (median 10,088 before versus 6,500 to 7,500 after; Wilcoxon paired P=0.011). Whether the expanded TCR clones were tumor-specific was not determined. TRBV and TRBJ usage frequencies reportedly varied with metastasis status, involving two V genes at baseline and about 10 V and two J genes after SBRT. None of the reported P values were adjusted for multiple comparisons. The small cohort and short follow-up limited the study, so independent validation of the findings is needed.

The CDR3, cysteine through phenylalanine, is 15 amino acids long. Only the CDR3 region is kept as DNA, spanning 45 bases read in frame from base 1. A distance of 17 bases separates the germline ends of V and J, which lose 0 bases and 8 bases respectively. CDR1 and CDR2 (SGHKS, YYEKEE) derive from the germline V gene (reference sequence). The receptor was derived from a donor at least 50 years old with non-small cell lung cancer. The sequence links TRBV5-5 to TRBJ1-2, with no reliable assignment of the D segment. The sample consisted of PBMCs, taken before or after stereotactic body radiation therapy (not recorded which). The nucleotides are TGTGCCAGCAGCTTGGGTTTCATGGTGGCTTCCGGCTACACCTTC. Its translation is CASSLGFMVASGYTF.